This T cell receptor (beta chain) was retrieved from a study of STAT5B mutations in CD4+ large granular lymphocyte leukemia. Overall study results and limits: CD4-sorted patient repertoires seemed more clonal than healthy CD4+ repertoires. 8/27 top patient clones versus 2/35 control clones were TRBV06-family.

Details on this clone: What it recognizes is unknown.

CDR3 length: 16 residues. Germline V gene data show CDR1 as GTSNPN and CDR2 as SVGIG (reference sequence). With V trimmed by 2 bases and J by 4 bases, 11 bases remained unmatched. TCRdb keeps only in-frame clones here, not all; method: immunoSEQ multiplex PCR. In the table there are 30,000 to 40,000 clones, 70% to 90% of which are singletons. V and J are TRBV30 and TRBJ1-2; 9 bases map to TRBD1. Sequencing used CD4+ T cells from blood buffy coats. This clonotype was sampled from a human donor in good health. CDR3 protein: CAWSPTGTGSFYGYTF. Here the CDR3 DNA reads TGTGCCTGGAGTCCGACCGGGACAGGGAGCTTCTATGGCTACACCTTC.